A selection of T cell receptor beta chains follows, all from one sample in a study of blood T cell repertoires in COVID-19. Measured with immunoSEQ multiplex PCR; TCRdb has only the in-frame clones, and not every one. This sample has under 55,000 clones, with 86% found just once. The sample consisted of peripheral blood. The receptor set was obtained from a human donor in a cohort sampled during active COVID-19. The CDR3 runs from the conserved cysteine through the conserved F or W. D genes are given only for firm matches. Clone size is given for some rows only: seen once, a few or many times, or a class if the clone is expanded.

TRBV20-1	-	TRBJ1-2	TRBD1	TGCAGTGCTAGTCACCCGGGACAGGGGAACTATGGCTACACCTTC	CSASHPGQGNYGYTF
TRBV6-5	-	TRBJ1-1	TRBD1	TGTGCCAGCAGCGGGACAGGGGGTTCGGTAATTGAAGCTTTCTTT	CASSGTGGSVIEAFF
TRBV6-5	-	TRBJ1-1	-	TGTGCCAGCAGTCCTCTGACAGATTACACTGAAGCTTTCTTT	CASSPLTDYTEAFF
TRBV29-1	-	TRBJ1-5	TRBD1	TGCAGCGTTGGTCAGGGGGGCAATCAGCCCCAGCATTTT	CSVGQGGNQPQHF
TRBV11-3	-	TRBJ2-3	TRBD1	TGTGCCAGCAGCTTACGACAGGGGGACGGATATACGCAGTATTTT	CASSLRQGDGYTQYF
TRBV7-9	-	TRBJ1-2	TRBD1	TGTGCCAGCAGCTTTGGACAGGTCAAATATGGCTACACCTTC	CASSFGQVKYGYTF
TRBV19	-	TRBJ1-2	-	TGTGCCGGAATCAGGGATGACTATGGCTACACCTTC	CAGIRDDYGYTF
TRBV10-3	-	TRBJ2-2	TRBD2	TGTGCCATCACACAGGCGGGGGGCCGAGGGACCGGGGAGCTGTTTTTT	CAITQAGGRGTGELFF
TRBV30	-	TRBJ1-6	-	TGTGCCTGGAGTCCTCTCCCCAATTCACCCCTCCACTTT	CAWSPLPNSPLHF
TRBV5-1	few	TRBJ1-1	-	TGCGCCAGCAGCTTGGTGCAGGAGAACACTGAAGCTTTCTTT	CASSLVQENTEAFF
TRBV5-1	-	TRBJ1-1	TRBD1	TGCGCCAGCAGCTTAGGGACAGCGAACACTGAAGCTTTCTTT	CASSLGTANTEAFF
TRBV30	-	TRBJ2-1	TRBD2	TGTGCCTGGAGTGTTTTAATAATCGGACTAGCCCGCAATGAGCAGTTCTTC	CAWSVLIIGLARNEQFF
TRBV25-1	-	TRBJ1-2	TRBD1	TGTGCCAGCAGTCCGCCTTCTGGGACAGGGGTTGACTATGGCTACACCTTC	CASSPPSGTGVDYGYTF
TRBV9	-	TRBJ2-7	TRBD1	TGTGCCAGCAGCGTAGCTCAGGGGGACGAGCAGTACTTC	CASSVAQGDEQYF
TRBV5-1	-	TRBJ1-5	-	TGCGCCAGCAGCTTGAGCGGGGTTAGCAATCAGCCCCAGCATTTT	CASSLSGVSNQPQHF
TRBV24-1	-	TRBJ1-2	TRBD1	TGTGCCACCAGTGACCACCCTAGGGACAGGGCGTATGGGGTCCTGGGAGGCTACACCTTC	CATSDHPRDRAYGVLGGYTF
TRBV4-1	-	TRBJ2-7	-	TGCGCCAGCAGCTTAACAGGGACCAACTACTACGAGCAGTACTTC	CASSLTGTNYYEQYF
TRBV29-1	-	TRBJ2-1	TRBD2	TGCAGCGTCCTGGGACTAGCGGGTGAGCAGTTCTTC	CSVLGLAGEQFF
TRBV18	-	TRBJ1-1	TRBD1	TGTGCCAGCTCACCCTTAACACCAGGGGGCTCGAACACTGAAGCTTTCTTT	CASSPLTPGGSNTEAFF
TRBV2	-	TRBJ2-7	TRBD1	TGTGCCAGCAGTTGGGCCCGGGACAGGGTTAAGGTCGAGCAGTACTTC	CASSWARDRVKVEQYF
TRBV5-8	-	TRBJ2-5	TRBD1	TGTGCCAGCAGCCTCTTAGGACAGGGGGTTAGAGAGACCCAGTACTTC	CASSLLGQGVRETQYF
TRBV5-1	-	TRBJ2-3	TRBD1	TGCGCCAGCAGCTTACTGACAGGGTCTGTTTCGGATACGCAGTATTTT	CASSLLTGSVSDTQYF
TRBV27	-	TRBJ2-7	-	TGTGCCAGCAGCAAAGGGGACTCGCCCTCCTACGAGCAGTACTTC	CASSKGDSPSYEQYF
TRBV28	-	TRBJ2-2	TRBD1	TGTGCCAGCAGTTTATCCGGCCTGGGACAGGAGAACACCGGGGAGCTGTTTTTT	CASSLSGLGQENTGELFF
TRBV19	-	TRBJ2-2	TRBD1	TGTGCCAGTACGATCGACAGGGAAAACACCGGGGAGCTGTTTTTT	CASTIDRENTGELFF
TRBV5-8	-	TRBJ1-2	-	TGTGCCAGCAGCTTTGTTCAGGGCAGCGGCTACACCTTC	CASSFVQGSGYTF
TRBV2	few	TRBJ1-5	TRBD1	TGTGCCAGCACCCCAGGGGGGTGGTCTAGCAATCAGCCCCAGCATTTT	CASTPGGWSSNQPQHF
TRBV19	-	TRBJ1-3	-	TGTGCCAGTAATACGGAGGGCGCCTCTGGAAACACCATATATTTT	CASNTEGASGNTIYF
TRBV2	-	TRBJ2-5	TRBD1	TGTGCCAGCAGTGGGGACAGATTCCAAGAGACCCAGTACTTC	CASSGDRFQETQYF
TRBV2	-	TRBJ2-3	-	TGTGCCAGCAGCGCCTTGTCGGGAGAGGATACGCAGTATTTT	CASSALSGEDTQYF
TRBV6-6	once	TRBJ1-1	TRBD1	TGTGCCAGCAGTTGGCCCGGGACAGGTGGCGAAGCTTTCTTT	CASSWPGTGGEAFF
TRBV6-5	-	TRBJ2-3	-	TGTGCCAGCAGTTACGGGACAACTAGCACAGATACGCAGTATTTT	CASSYGTTSTDTQYF
TRBV29-1	-	TRBJ2-7	-	TGCAGCGTTGATATAGGGCAGGGGCTAAGCGACGAGCAGTACTTC	CSVDIGQGLSDEQYF
TRBV9	-	TRBJ2-2	-	TGTGCCAGCAGCCCCTCGGGACTTCCGACCGGGGAGCTGTTTTTT	CASSPSGLPTGELFF
TRBV5-5	-	TRBJ2-5	-	TGTGCCAGCAGCTTGGCCGGGGGTGAGACCCAGTACTTC	CASSLAGGETQYF
TRBV28	-	TRBJ2-2	TRBD1	TGTGCCAGCAGTTTATATCAGGGGGCGGTCACCGGGGAGCTGTTTTTT	CASSLYQGAVTGELFF
TRBV18	-	TRBJ2-3	-	TGTGCCAGCTCACCTTCGGGGACTAGCACAGATACGCAGTATTTT	CASSPSGTSTDTQYF
TRBV18	-	TRBJ1-3	TRBD1	TGTGCCAGCTCACCTAGACAGGGTGGATTGGCAGGAAACACCATATATTTT	CASSPRQGGLAGNTIYF
TRBV5-1	few	TRBJ1-6	-	TGCGCCAGCAGCTTGAGTACGGGGAACTTGGGGTCACCCCTCCACTTT	CASSLSTGNLGSPLHF
TRBV7-9	-	TRBJ2-1	TRBD2	TGTGCCAGCAGCTTAGCGCTGGGCGGGGGTGCGGAGCAGTTCTTC	CASSLALGGGAEQFF
TRBV28	-	TRBJ1-2	TRBD1	TGCGCAGTTAGAGGGACAGGGGTTAACTATGGCTACACCTTC	CAVRGTGVNYGYTF
TRBV29-1	-	TRBJ1-5	-	TGCAGCGTTCGCCAGGATAGCAATCAGCCCCAGCATTTT	CSVRQDSNQPQHF
TRBV29-1	-	TRBJ2-1	TRBD2	TGCAGCGTTGAAGAAGGGACTAGCGGGGGGGCAGGCGAGCAGTTCTTC	CSVEEGTSGGAGEQFF
TRBV27	-	TRBJ2-3	-	TGTGCCAGCAGTTTAGGGGTCGGACGCAGGGCCGATACGCAGTATTTT	CASSLGVGRRADTQYF
TRBV9	-	TRBJ1-4	TRBD1	TGTGCCAGCAGCCTTACCCTAGGACAGGGCAGTGAAAAACTGTTTTTT	CASSLTLGQGSEKLFF
TRBV5-1	few	TRBJ2-7	-	TGCGCCAGCAGCCGGGAGACAGGGAACTCTAACGAGCAGTACTTC	CASSRETGNSNEQYF
TRBV11-2	-	TRBJ1-1	-	TGTGCCAGCAGCTTTTACGCAGGTAACACTGAAGCTTTCTTT	CASSFYAGNTEAFF
TRBV12-5	-	TRBJ1-1	TRBD1	TGTGCTAGTGGCCGGGGACAGGGGGAATTTGGAACTGAAGCTTTCTTT	CASGRGQGEFGTEAFF
TRBV5-6	-	TRBJ1-5	TRBD1	TGTGCCAGCAGCCTGACAGGGGCGAGCAATCAGCCCCAGCATTTT	CASSLTGASNQPQHF
TRBV24-1	once	TRBJ2-5	TRBD1	TGTGCCACCAGTGACCCCGGGACAGCCCAAGAGACCCAGTACTTC	CATSDPGTAQETQYF
TRBV28	-	TRBJ2-1	TRBD1	TGTGCCAGCAGTCTTAACAGGGGGCGCTTAAATGAGCAGTTCTTC	CASSLNRGRLNEQFF
TRBV5-1	once	TRBJ1-1	-	TGCGCCAGCAGCTTGGCGGGCAGGGTGAACACTGAAGCTTTCTTT	CASSLAGRVNTEAFF
TRBV28	-	TRBJ2-7	-	TGTGCCAGTTCGCTGTTTGGGCAGCGGGAGCAGTACTTC	CASSLFGQREQYF